The present entry profiles one T cell receptor (beta chain) with its context. These data are taken from a study of T cells in localized non-small cell lung cancer. Using immunoSEQ multiplex PCR, the repertoire was profiled, and TCRdb retains in-frame clones only, with some absent. The sample records roughly 72,000 clones, less than 90% being singletons. In germline, CDR1 is MNHEY, CDR2 SVGAGI. The CDR3 is 13 residues long. Trimming removed 6 bases from V and 10 bases from J, with 15 bases in between. V and J are TRBV6-5 and TRBJ1-4; no clear D. The clonotype originates from a male donor aged 60 or over with stage III squamous cell lung carcinoma. The input for sequencing was peripheral blood, taken before any cancer treatment. The CDR3 sequence: CASSNPLRSKLFF. DNA of the CDR3: TGTGCCAGCAGCAACCCCCTAAGGTCAAAACTGTTTTTT.